The source of this TCR beta chain is a study of blood T cells in healthy people across ages (dated by TCRdb to the mid-2010s). About the study as a whole: Template switching captured roughly one uniquely barcoded TCR beta cDNA molecule per two T cells in model experiments. For two donors (one aged 18 to 29 and one aged 80 or older), the study analyzed two additional independent replicas of 1 million unique cDNA reads from the same blood draw. Four age groups were formed from the donors: young (average approximately 17 years), middle-aged (approximately 39), aged (around 68) and long-lived (approximately 78). To track age-related changes in TCR beta repertoire diversity, the study relied on deep sequencing normalized with unique cDNA molecular identifiers. General findings and caveats noted by the study authors: Estimates of total diversity based on one million sequenced T cells were regarded as lower bounds and as underestimates. Donor CMV infection status was unknown, potentially confounding age-related changes in expanded clonotypes. Since profiling was done on bulk unsorted PBMCs, naive and antigen-experienced compartments could not be conclusively compared. Compared with the aged group, the long-lived group had more naive CD4+ T cells, fewer expanded clones and increased TCR diversity, a pattern suggesting age selection. A strong correlation was found between observed TCR beta diversity and the percentage of naive T cells measured by flow cytometry. As age increased, observed TCR beta diversity per million T cells dropped in a roughly linear way, and a significant reduction was already evident by age about 40.

Ten or more counts support this clonotype. It lacks a known antigen. No qualities accompany the bases; no much larger clone lies one base away. Library preparation was by 5' RACE. Data came from an Illumina HiSeq 2500. A second PCR of roughly 7 to 11 cycles was performed with a sample-barcoded 5' primer and a J-beta primer mix. A unique molecular identifier was introduced onto each TCR beta cDNA molecule by a template-switch 5' adaptor carrying 12 random nucleotides. Each sample yielded at least 2.5 million CDR3-containing paired-end reads. First-strand cDNA was synthesized from all RNA with the Mint cDNA synthesis kit, primed by a TRBC-specific oligonucleotide. Following uracil-DNA glycosylase treatment, all cDNA underwent a first 18-cycle PCR with the universal primers M1SS and BC2_uni_R. For the original study's pipeline: Each sample was normalized by randomly selecting 1 million high-quality reads, each carrying a distinct molecular identifier. Instead of being binned into consensus sequences, reads with shared molecular identifiers were discarded. MiTCR, set to a Q25 quality threshold and the strictest error-elimination algorithm, was used for CDR3 identification, clonotype clustering and error correction. Lower-bound total TCR beta diversity was estimated with a nonparametric unseen species model using Euler transformation. TCRdb reanalyzed the raw reads on its own, using fastp at Q25 for trimming and MiXCR for clone calling, and kept in-frame beta chains. Rows with one shared CDR3 protein collapse into an entry with the most common genes and DNA. Clone size and V and J calls follow TCRdb, not the original study. The sample table contains about 930,000 distinct CDR3 sequences; only one count was recorded for almost 30% of them. The leading ten clones occupy about 9.4% of the sample.

The donors were roughly 39 Caucasian individuals from Russia, aged 6 to 90 years, who were systemically healthy. Each donor gave roughly 9 milliliters of peripheral blood, drawn into EDTA-treated Vacutainer tubes. Ficoll-Paque density-gradient centrifugation was used to isolate PBMCs, with at least 6.5 million per sample. Trizol reagent was used to extract total RNA from PBMCs, with at least 6 micrograms per sample. For every donor, an aliquot of PBMCs went through flow cytometry to measure the percentages of naive CD45RAhigh/CD27high T cells. CDR3 length: 14 amino acids, cysteine to phenylalanine. Solely the CDR3 DNA is kept, with 42 bases framed from the first base. V drops 4 bases and J drops 6 bases, leaving 18 bases in between. For CDR1 and CDR2, the germline V gene lists SQVTM and ANQGSEA. The sample was also linked to a second study, of T cells of mothers and their children. Per that second paper: Donors were nine systemically healthy Caucasian individuals: three mothers and their six children. cDNA synthesis consumed the entire amount of extracted RNA, loaded at around 1.5 ug RNA in each 15 ul reaction. In the second PCR, the M1S primer introduced both the sample barcodes and 2-4 random nucleotides. Over 9 million TCR beta CDR3 reads were obtained for each mother, and 2.5 million to 3 million reads were obtained for each child. Thymic selection shapes the output of TCR recombination in a similar way in related and unrelated pairs, and inherited differences have a minor effect. Normalized repertoire overlap was always slightly but never significantly higher in related than unrelated mother-child pairs. With a sensitivity of around 97 clones per million clonotypes, no persistent microchimeric T cell clones were detected. To look for features that set related mother-child pairs apart from unrelated individuals, the researchers ran deep NGS to compare the TCR beta repertoires of mothers and children. Mothers averaged approximately 40 +/- 4 years of age and children averaged about 10 +/- 4 years. After adapters were ligated using NEBNext reagents, the libraries underwent 100+100 nt paired-end sequencing on an Illumina HiSeq 2000. Mother and child libraries were prepared a month apart and sequenced in separate runs to prevent cross-contamination. For each donor, somewhere between roughly 450,000 and 2,100,000 distinct TCR beta clonotypes were identified. Naive TCR beta clonotypes were estimated from low-frequency clonotypes matched to each donor's FACS-determined naive share, without sorting.

The sequence was collected from a woman aged 40 to 55 in good health. The V and J segments used are TRBV29-1 and TRBJ1-1, and TRBD1 may be the D gene, going by 5 matching bases. The sample comprised blood. The DNA reads as follows: TGCAGCGTTGCACAAACCGGGGGTAGGGCTGAAGCTTTCTTT. Its protein product is CSVAQTGGRAEAFF.